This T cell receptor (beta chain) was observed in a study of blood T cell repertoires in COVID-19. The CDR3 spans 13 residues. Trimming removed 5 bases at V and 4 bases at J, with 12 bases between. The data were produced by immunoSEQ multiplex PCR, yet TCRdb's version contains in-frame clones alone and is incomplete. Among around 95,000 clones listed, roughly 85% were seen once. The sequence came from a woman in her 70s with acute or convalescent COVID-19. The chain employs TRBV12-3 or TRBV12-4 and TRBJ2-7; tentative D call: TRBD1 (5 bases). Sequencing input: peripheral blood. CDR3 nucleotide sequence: TGTGCCAGCAGTGACGGACACGATTACGAGCAGTACTTC. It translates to CASSDGHDYEQYF.